This T cell receptor (beta chain) was profiled in a study of breast tumors, draining lymph nodes, adjacent tissues. Findings and caveats of the study: Tumors had less TCR diversity than lymph nodes, more than nontumor tissue. Compared with basal-like, luminal-like tumors shared significantly more repertoire with nontumor tissue. Findings are consistent with lymph node origin and intratumoral expansion of most tumor T cells.

Per the germline V gene, CDR1 is DFQATT and CDR2 is SNEGSKA (reference sequence). The V and J ends lost 6 bases and 2 bases respectively, with 20 bases between them. The CDR3 has 15 residues. TCRdb reprocessed the multiplex PCR reads with MiXCR, giving one entry per CDR3 protein. The sample consists of some 85,000 distinct CDR3 sequences, approximately 31% of them appearing once. This clonotype was seen repeatedly, ten times or more. The antigen remains unidentified. Samples came from axillary lymph nodes draining the breast cancer. The sequenced material came from axillary lymph node tissue. The chain couples TRBV20-1 to TRBJ2-7; D possibly corresponds to TRBD2 (7 bases). This clonotype was obtained from a female donor with breast cancer. Some clones in this sample may be carry-over from other donors' samples. The CDR3 DNA is TGCAGTGCAGGGGGTGGAGGGACTACCCCCTACGAGCAGTACTTC. As protein: CSAGGGGTTPYEQYF.